The 9 T cell receptor beta chains in this list originate from one sample, sequenced in a study of T cell repertoires in cytomegalovirus infection. Their antigens are not known. TCRdb re-called the reads through MiXCR, storing one row per CDR3 protein. The sample has roughly 700,000 distinct CDR3 sequences, around 35% seen once. The starting material was cultured PBMCs, obtained from culture after CMV antigen stimulation. The receptors shown here come from a human donor in good health (CMV status not recorded). Some clones in this sample may be carry-over from other donors' samples.

The chain combines TRBV27 with TRBJ1-1; D ambiguous. Germline assignment: CDR1 MNHEY and CDR2 SMNVEV (reference sequence). The ends were cut back, 1 base at V and 0 bases at J, with 15 bases in the middle. The CDR3 spans 17 residues. The CDR3 is CASSLFGKAGMNTEAFF. The CDR3 coding sequence is TGTGCCAGCAGTTTATTCGGAAAGGCGGGGATGAACACTGAAGCTTTCTTT.

The rearrangement links TRBV10-3 to TRBJ1-1; D call uncertain. Trimming pared 0 bases from V and 1 base from J, leaving 6 bases between. Germline CDR1 and CDR2: ENHRY and SYGVKD. The CDR3 consists of 14 residues. The CDR3 DNA is TGTGCCATCAGTGAGTCGGAGGGGAACACTGAAGCTTTCTTT. Translated: CAISESEGNTEAFF.

In DNA, the CDR3 is TGCAGTGGTGGACTAGCGGCAGATACGCAGTATTTT. Encoded protein: CSGGLAADTQYF. This sequence joins TRBV20-1 and TRBJ2-3, with TRBD2 matching over 10 bases. Germline V gene sequence: CDR1 DFQATT, CDR2 SNEGSKA (reference sequence). The CDR3 is 12 residues long. The trim removed 7 bases at V and 4 bases at J, leaving 2 bases unmatched.

This clonotype has more than one count but fewer than ten. The chain uses TRBV4-3 and TRBJ2-7; TRBD1 might be the D (7 bases). CDR1 and CDR2 (germline): LGHNA, YSLEER. Trimming cost V 1 base and J 6 bases, with 22 bases left between them. The CDR3 has 17 amino acids. Here the CDR3 DNA reads TGCGCCAGCAGCCAAGCTCCCCAAGGCAGGGGGGATACCGAGCAGTACTTC. Its translation: CASSQAPQGRGDTEQYF.

In its sample, this clonotype was seen many times. CDR3 amino acids: CASSFEQSSTLHF. CDR3 in DNA: TGTGCCAGCAGCTTCGAGCAGAGTAGCACCCTCCACTTT. The chain has TRBV7-2 and TRBJ1-6; no firm D call. The CDR3 totals 13 residues. Trimming left V 3 bases short and J 14 bases short, with 14 bases between. From germline, CDR1 is SGHTA and CDR2 FQGNSA.

This sequence joins TRBV20-1 and TRBJ2-7, with 8 bases that match TRBD1. V shed 4 bases, J shed 4 bases, and the junction held 9 bases outside the gene matches. The CDR3 length is 14 residues. Germline lookup yields CDR1 DFQATT and CDR2 SNEGSKA (reference sequence). The CDR3 reads CSATRTGMAYEQYF. In nucleotides, the CDR3 is TGCAGTGCTACCAGGACAGGGATGGCGTACGAGCAGTACTTC.

The gene calls are TRBV9 and TRBJ2-1; 8 bases are shared with TRBD2. Germline CDR1 is SGDLS and CDR2 is YYNGEE. CDR3 length: 15 amino acids. Trimming removed 7 bases from V and 1 base from J; junction bases left unmatched: 7. The CDR3 region is CASSVAGTSYNEQFF. The CDR3 nucleotides read TGTGCCAGCTCTGTAGCGGGGACATCCTACAATGAGCAGTTCTTC.

This clonotype was recorded at least ten times. V gene TRBV6-5 combines with J gene TRBJ1-6; tentative D call: TRBD1 (5 bases). Germline lookup yields CDR1 MNHEY and CDR2 SVGAGI. This CDR3 comprises 17 residues. V was shortened by 2 bases and J by 9 bases, with 20 bases between the two germline ends. As DNA, the CDR3 is TGTGCCAGCAGTTACACAGGACCGGGCACGATGGGTTCACCCCTCCACTTT. Encoded protein: CASSYTGPGTMGSPLHF.

This chain links TRBV19 with TRBJ2-1; 7 bases line up with TRBD1. Germline CDR1 is LNHDA and CDR2 is SQIVND (reference sequence). The CDR3 covers 13 residues. V lost 6 bases to trimming and J lost 7 bases; unmatched junction nucleotides: 6. CDR3 nucleotide sequence: TGTGCCAGTAGGCGACAGGGTTGGAATGAGCAGTTCTTC. As protein: CASRRQGWNEQFF.